The 3 T cell receptor beta chains presented below share a single source sample, sequenced in a study of identical twins. One entry per CDR3 protein results from TCRdb running MiXCR on the 5' RACE reads. The sample includes over 200,000 distinct CDR3 sequences, around 10% of them seen just once. Input material: memory (CD45RO+) T cells sorted from blood. The receptors were gathered from a woman aged 18-30 years in good health.

The chain couples TRBV29-1 to TRBJ1-4; no clear D. The V and J ends lost 0 bases and 6 bases respectively, with 2 bases between them. Germline CDR1 and CDR2: SQVTM and ANQGSEA. The CDR3 consists of 11 residues. The CDR3 DNA follows: TGCAGCGTTGAAGAAGATGAAAAACTGTTTTTT. It specifies CSVEEDEKLFF. The variable domain in full, completed from reference TRBV29-1 and TRBJ1-4, reads SAVISQKPSRDICQRGTSLTIQCQVDSQVTMMFWYRQQPGQSLTLIATANQGSEATYESGFVIDKFPISRPNLTFSTLTVSNMSPEDSSIYLCSVEEDEKLFFGSGTQLSVL.

V usage is TRBV5-1 and J usage is TRBJ2-1; D not certain. Germline V gene lookup returns CDR1 SGHRS and CDR2 YFSETQ. V lost 6 bases to trimming and J lost 4 bases, with 5 bases between them. The CDR3 consists of 11 residues. CDR3 in DNA: TGCGCCAGCAAGTCTTACAATGAGCAGTTCTTC. Amino acids: CASKSYNEQFF.

This clonotype was detected a few times. The V call is TRBV6-1, the J call TRBJ1-1; D not resolved. Germline loops: CDR1 MNHNS, CDR2 SASEGT. Between the trimmed V and J ends, which lost 7 bases and 1 base, there was a span of 13 bases. This CDR3 has 14 residues. The CDR3 bases are TGTGCCAGCATTGACGTCCTCCCGAACACTGAAGCTTTCTTT. Translation: CASIDVLPNTEAFF.